This TCR beta chain emerged from a study of blood T cells in healthy people across ages. Regarding the study as a whole: The donors' CMV status was not determined, possibly confounding changes in expanded clonotypes.

They isolated at least 6.5 million PBMCs from each sample. PCR was performed a second time for about 7 to 11 cycles using a sample-barcoded 5' primer and a J-beta primer mix. Using its own MiXCR run on the 5' RACE reads, TCRdb lists one record per CDR3 protein. The sample consists of about 1.8 million distinct CDR3 sequences, roughly 49% of them appearing once. After removal of 0 bases from V and 4 bases from J, the junction contained 6 bases not matched to a gene. The germline V gene has CDR1 LGHNA and CDR2 YSLEER. The CDR3 runs to 15 residues. In the case of this clonotype: Its antigen is undetermined.

Specimen: blood. This sequence originates from a woman in her forties in good health. The chain uses TRBV4-3 and TRBJ2-7; 7 nucleotides align to TRBD1. This CDR3 reads CASSQEQGSPYEQYF. The DNA for the CDR3 is TGCGCCAGCAGCCAAGAACAGGGGAGCCCTTACGAGCAGTACTTC.